This T cell receptor (beta chain) was found in a study of T cell changes during pregnancy in multiple sclerosis. TCRdb's copy holds only in-frame clones and misses some; the assay was immunoSEQ multiplex PCR. Here the sample spans approximately 44,000 clones, 80% to 95% being singletons. The CDR3 consists of 15 residues. CDR1 is KGHSH, CDR2 LQKENI, per germline. Trimming removed 6 bases from V and 7 bases from J, with 21 bases in between. This chain links TRBV18 with TRBJ1-1; D might be TRBD1 (5 bases). This clonotype originated in a female donor with multiple sclerosis, enrolled in a pregnancy study. Sequences were derived from CD4+ T cells from peripheral blood mononuclear cells, sampled before pregnancy. CDR3 bases: TGTGCCAGCTCCCCCCCGAAGGGGCTATTCGTTGAAGCTTTCTTT. This codes for CASSPPKGLFVEAFF.